This T cell receptor (beta chain) was retrieved from a study of T-cell reconstitution after alpha-beta-depleted transplantation in children. During its preparation, the TCRbeta library received unique molecular identifiers. TCRdb ran MiXCR on the PCR reads and lists one entry per CDR3 protein. The sample carries 170,000 or so distinct CDR3 sequences, over 5.5% recorded once. The V gene lost 3 bases and the J gene lost 4 bases, with 4 bases spanning the gap. The CDR3 totals 12 residues. This clonotype was counted ten times or more. The material was PBMCs from the stem cell graft donor, obtained from the stem cell graft. This chain links TRBV12-3 or TRBV12-4 with TRBJ1-5, with D hard to call. This clonotype originated in a human donor who donated a stem cell graft to a child with Wiskott-Aldrich syndrome. Here the CDR3 DNA reads TGTGCCAGCAGTTTTCAGAATCAGCCCCAGCATTTT. Translated: CASSFQNQPQHF.